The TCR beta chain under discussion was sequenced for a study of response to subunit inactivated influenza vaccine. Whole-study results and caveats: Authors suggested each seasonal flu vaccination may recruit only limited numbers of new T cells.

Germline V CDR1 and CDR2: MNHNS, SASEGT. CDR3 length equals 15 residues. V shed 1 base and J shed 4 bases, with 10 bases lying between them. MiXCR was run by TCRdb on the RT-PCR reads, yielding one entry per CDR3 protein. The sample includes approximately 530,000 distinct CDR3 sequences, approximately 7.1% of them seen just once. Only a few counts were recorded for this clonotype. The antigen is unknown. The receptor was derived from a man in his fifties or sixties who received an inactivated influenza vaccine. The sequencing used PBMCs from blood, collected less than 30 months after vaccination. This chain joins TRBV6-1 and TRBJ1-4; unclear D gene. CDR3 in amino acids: CASSEVGGSNEKLFF. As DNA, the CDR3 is TGTGCCAGCAGTGAAGTGGGAGGAAGTAATGAAAAACTGTTTTTT.